The 7 T cell receptor beta chains below all came from one sample that was sequenced in a study of technical replicates of blood from several donors. The data were produced by immunoSEQ multiplex PCR, yet TCRdb's version contains in-frame clones alone and is incomplete. The data contain approximately 59,000 clones, approximately 84% of them singletons. Sample: PBMCs. The receptors were sampled from a human donor in good health. Some clones in this sample may be carry-over from other donors' samples.

This clone was detected only a few times. DNA of the CDR3: TGTGCCAGCAGGGGGAGGCGGGGGGGTTCCCACAATGAGCAGTTCTTC. Encoded protein: CASRGRRGGSHNEQFF. The genes are TRBV25-1 and TRBJ2-1; 9 bases are shared with TRBD2. Germline loops: CDR1 MGHDK, CDR2 SYGVNS. The ends lost 6 bases at V and 5 bases at J; junction bases unmatched: 11. The length of the CDR3 is 16 residues.

This clone is a singleton in its sample. This chain connects TRBV5-1 to TRBJ1-1; tentative D call: TRBD1 (6 bases). Germline V CDR1 and CDR2: SGHRS, YFSETQ. The V end was cut by 3 bases, the J end by 7 bases, with 13 bases between. The CDR3 runs to 13 residues. CDR3 sequence reads: CASSWRQDGEAFF. CDR3 nucleotide sequence: TGCGCCAGCAGCTGGAGACAGGACGGTGAAGCTTTCTTT.

This chain joins TRBV9 and TRBJ2-2; 8 bases fit TRBD2. Trimming cost V 5 bases and J 4 bases; bases outside gene matches: 7. This CDR3 spans 15 amino acids. The germline CDR1 and CDR2 sequences are SGDLS and YYNGEE. This CDR3 reads CASSESGGSTGELFF. In nucleotides, the CDR3 is TGTGCCAGCAGTGAATCGGGGGGGAGCACCGGGGAGCTGTTTTTT.

The count of this clone is one. V usage is TRBV6-5 and J usage is TRBJ1-1; TRBD1 matches 11 bases. V lost 6 bases to trimming and J lost 5 bases; unmatched junction nucleotides: 5. The CDR3 consists of 14 residues. Germline loops: CDR1 MNHEY, CDR2 SVGAGI. DNA for the CDR3: TGTGCCAGCAGGATGGACAGGGGGCATACTGAAGCTTTCTTT. Its protein product is CASRMDRGHTEAFF.

This chain connects TRBV6-5 to TRBJ1-1; 7 bases align to TRBD1. Germline CDR1 and CDR2: MNHEY and SVGAGI. The CDR3 length is 16 residues. Trimming cost V 6 bases and J 5 bases; bases outside gene matches: 15. The CDR3 DNA follows: TGTGCCAGCAGGTACCCTTTAGGACAGGTATGGACTGAAGCTTTCTTT. Translated, it gives CASRYPLGQVWTEAFF.

The gene calls are TRBV4-2 and TRBJ1-3, with TRBD1 matching over 8 bases. The CDR3 covers 16 residues. The junction had 6 bases not matched to a gene; V was cut back by 1 base and J by 4 bases. Germline CDR1 is LGHNA and CDR2 is YNFKEQ. The CDR3 DNA reads as TGTGCCAGCAGCCAAGCGCCCGGGACAGGAGGAAACACCATATATTTT. Its translation is CASSQAPGTGGNTIYF.

This clone has just one count. The V and J genes are TRBV4-3 and TRBJ1-3; possible D gene TRBD1, 5 bases. V lost 1 base to trimming and J lost 2 bases, with 9 bases between them. The germline V gene has CDR1 LGHNA and CDR2 YSLEER. The CDR3 has 15 residues. The CDR3 is CASSQGVGPGNTIYF. CDR3 nucleotide sequence: TGCGCCAGCAGCCAAGGGGTGGGGCCTGGAAACACCATATATTTT.